The clone carrying this TCR beta chain was recorded many times. Its specificity is unknown. A J-beta primer mix and a sample-barcoded 5' primer were used in a second PCR of roughly 6 to 11 cycles. Each cDNA molecule carried a tag from a template-switch adaptor that contained 12 random nucleotides. In TCRdb, the 5' RACE reads were re-called with MiXCR into one record per CDR3 protein. The table shows 650,000 to 950,000 distinct CDR3 sequences, with around 45% occurring only once. This sample is part of a study of blood T cells in healthy people across ages. Looking at the study overall: For every two T cells, template switching captured about one barcoded beta molecule. Study results and limitations: Underestimates were what the diversity estimates from one million T cells were considered to be.

The CDR3 is made up of 12 amino acids. V lost 5 bases to trimming and J lost 5 bases, with 9 bases between them. Germline values: CDR1 SGHTA, CDR2 FQGNSA. Material: blood. The clonotype was recovered from a man aged 55 to 70 in good health. The V and J genes are TRBV7-2 and TRBJ2-5; D remains unclear. The CDR3 sequence: CASSPGRETQYF. The CDR3, as DNA: TGTGCCAGCAGCCCCGGCAGGGAGACCCAGTACTTC.